The 25 T cell receptor beta chains below come from one sample, sequenced in a study of blood T cell repertoires in COVID-19 (TCRdb year 2020). Library preparation was by the immunoSEQ multiplex PCR assay. Here the immuneACCESS table is served through TCRdb, limited to in-frame sequences with V and J called. Missing clones are a known gap in these copies; in checked studies unresolved V genes cover under half, and the rest lacks a known reason. Counted in this sample were over 100,000 clones; around 90% of them appeared once. The ten biggest clones cover 3% of the sample. Sequenced sample: peripheral blood. The receptors originated from a man aged 50-59 years with active or convalescent COVID-19.

The chain employs TRBV28 and TRBJ2-7; tentative D call: TRBD2 (5 bases). CDR1 and CDR2 from the germline V gene are MDHEN and SYDVKM. The CDR3 consists of 15 residues. V was shortened by 6 bases and J by 6 bases, with 21 bases between the two germline ends. The CDR3 reads CASSKGGLVGGEQYF. The CDR3 DNA reads as TGTGCCAGCAGCAAAGGCGGTCTTGTCGGAGGCGAGCAGTACTTC.

This chain links TRBV29-1 with TRBJ2-7, with D possibly matching TRBD2 (5 bases). In germline, CDR1 is SQVTM, CDR2 ANQGSEA. Trimming took 3 bases from V and 0 from J, leaving 6 bases between them. CDR3 size: 12 residues. The CDR3 nucleotides are TGCAGCGTTGATGGAGGCTCCTACGAGCAGTACTTC. This sequence encodes CSVDGGSYEQYF.

The chain carries TRBV27 and TRBJ1-2; 8 positions match TRBD1. Trimming at V came to 6 bases and at J to 0 bases, leaving 9 bases not matched to a gene. Germline CDR1 is MNHEY and CDR2 is SMNVEV (reference sequence). The CDR3 totals 16 residues. DNA of the CDR3: TGTGCCAGCAGCCGGGGACAGGCGGCGACTAACTATGGCTACACCTTC. Protein product: CASSRGQAATNYGYTF.

The chain uses TRBV10-1 and TRBJ2-7; 9 positions agree with TRBD2. V lost 5 bases and J lost 8; bases outside the gene matches: 7. The CDR3 consists of 13 residues. Germline values: CDR1 WNHNN, CDR2 SYGVQD (reference sequence). The CDR3 loop is CASSLAGTGKQYF. The CDR3 DNA is TGCGCCAGCAGTCTAGCGGGGACGGGGAAGCAGTACTTC.

This sequence joins TRBV3-1 (or the pseudogene TRBV3-2) and TRBJ1-3; 7 bases agree with TRBD1. CDR1 is LGHDT and CDR2 is YNNKEL in the germline V gene (reference sequence). There are 15 residues in the CDR3. The junction had 5 bases not matched to a gene; V was cut back by 6 bases and J by 0 bases. CDR3 in amino acids: CASSRDSLSGNTIYF. CDR3 nucleotides: TGTGCCAGCAGTAGGGACAGCCTCTCTGGAAACACCATATATTTT.

The chain has TRBV6-5 and TRBJ2-7, with 8 bases matching TRBD1. There are 15 residues in the CDR3. V gave up 2 bases and J gave up 2 bases; unmatched junction bases: 5. Looked up from germline, CDR1 is MNHEY and CDR2 is SVGAGI. In nucleotides, the CDR3 is TGTGCCAGCAGTTACACTGGACAGGGCCCCTACGAGCAGTACTTC. It specifies CASSYTGQGPYEQYF.

The chain joins TRBV7-9 to TRBJ2-1; 9 bases match TRBD1. V was pared by 5 bases and J by 5 bases, with 10 bases of the junction left unmatched. This CDR3 is built from 16 residues. CDR1 is SEHNR, CDR2 FQNEAQ, per germline (reference sequence). The CDR3, as DNA: TGTGCCAGCAGCCCCCGATCCGGGACAGGGAACAATGAGCAGTTCTTC. It is translated as CASSPRSGTGNNEQFF.

This sequence joins TRBV10-3 and TRBJ2-2; 9 bases agree with TRBD1. The J segment lost 4 bases and the V segment lost 4 bases, leaving 7 bases of the junction unmatched. In germline, CDR1 is ENHRY, CDR2 SYGVKD. CDR3 length: 16 residues. DNA for the CDR3: TGTGCCATCAGTGCCCGGACAGGGGAAGGCACCGGGGAGCTGTTTTTT. Protein product: CAISARTGEGTGELFF.

V and J are TRBV20-1 and TRBJ1-4; unclear D gene. The V gene's germline CDR1 is DFQATT and CDR2 SNEGSKA (reference sequence). The V and J ends lost 6 bases and 4 bases respectively, with 6 bases between them. The CDR3 has 11 residues. The CDR3: CSANINEKLFF. The CDR3 bases are TGCAGTGCCAACATTAATGAAAAACTGTTTTTT.

The J gene is TRBJ2-1, the V gene TRBV10-1; the D gene is possibly TRBD1 (5 bases). The CDR3 sequence is 12 residues long. Trimming shortened V by 9 bases and J by 5 bases, and 11 bases separated the two germline ends. Germline-derived CDR1 and CDR2 are WNHNN and SYGVQD (reference sequence). The CDR3 loop reads CARKDRDNEQFF. In nucleotides, the CDR3 is TGCGCCAGAAAAGACAGAGACAATGAGCAGTTCTTC.

This clone was seen only once. V is TRBV28 and J is TRBJ1-2, with D unresolved. Trimming left V 0 bases short and J 0 bases short, with 8 bases between. Per germline, CDR1 MDHEN and CDR2 SYDVKM. CDR3 size: 15 residues. The CDR3 loop is CASSLWATSNYGYTF. The CDR3 DNA follows: TGTGCCAGCAGTTTATGGGCCACCTCTAACTATGGCTACACCTTC.

This sequence joins TRBV2 and TRBJ2-3, with TRBD2 matching over 9 bases. With V trimmed by 6 bases and J by 2 bases, 6 bases remained unmatched. Germline V CDR1 and CDR2: SNHLY, FYNNEI. The CDR3 contains 15 residues. The CDR3 loop reads CASSLSGGPTDTQYF. CDR3 sequence (DNA): TGTGCCAGCAGCCTAAGCGGGGGGCCCACAGATACGCAGTATTTT.

The J gene is TRBJ2-7, the V gene TRBV4-1, with 7 nucleotides matching TRBD2. The junction had 5 bases not matched to a gene; V was cut back by 0 bases and J by 6 bases. Per germline, CDR1 MGHRA and CDR2 YSYEKL. This CDR3 comprises 14 residues. The CDR3 DNA reads as TGCGCCAGCAGCCAAGAAGGGAGGGGAGGCGAGCAGTACTTC. Translating gives CASSQEGRGGEQYF.

The CDR3 DNA is TGTGCCAGCAGCTCTACTAGCGGGGGGAACACCGGGGAGCTGTTTTTT. The encoded protein is CASSSTSGGNTGELFF. The chain links TRBV5-4 to TRBJ2-2; 11 bases are shared with TRBD2. Germline V gene data show CDR1 as SGHNT and CDR2 as YYREEE (reference sequence). V gave up 3 bases and J gave up 1 base; unmatched junction bases: 2. The CDR3 is 16 amino acids. The full variable domain, in which reference TRBV5-4 and TRBJ2-2 provide the parts outside the CDR3, is ETGVTQSPTHLIKTRGQQVTLRCSSQSGHNTVSWYQQALGQGPQFIFQYYREEENGRGNFPPRFSGLQFPNYSSELNVNALELDDSALYLCASSSTSGGNTGELFFGEGSRLTVL.

V is TRBV3-1 (or the pseudogene TRBV3-2) and J is TRBJ1-2, with 7 bases fitting TRBD1. CDR3 length: 17 amino acids. Germline trimming cut 5 bases from V and 4 bases from J; bases unmatched to any gene: 16. CDR1 LGHDT and CDR2 YNNKEL come from the germline V gene (reference sequence). The CDR3 is CASSLRQGSPAGYGYTF. The CDR3 region has the DNA TGTGCCAGCAGCTTAAGACAGGGCTCACCGGCGGGCTATGGCTACACCTTC.

The chain employs TRBV28 and TRBJ2-3, with TRBD1 identical over 10 bases. The CDR3 runs 14 residues. The trim removed 5 bases at V and 8 bases at J, leaving 7 bases unmatched. Germline values: CDR1 MDHEN, CDR2 SYDVKM. The CDR3 bases are TGTGCCAGCAGTAAGACAGGGGGCGGTGGTACGCAGTATTTT. Amino acid sequence: CASSKTGGGGTQYF.

The CDR3 loop reads CASSQEGSGGIPTHEQYF. CDR3 nucleotides: TGTGCCAGCAGCCAAGAAGGCAGCGGGGGAATCCCTACCCACGAGCAGTACTTC. The gene calls are TRBV3-1 (or the pseudogene TRBV3-2) and TRBJ2-7; 8 bases are shared with TRBD2. Germline lookup yields CDR1 LGHDT and CDR2 YNNKEL (reference sequence). CDR3 size: 18 residues. The ends lost 0 bases at V and 5 bases at J; junction bases unmatched: 15.

This chain links TRBV6-5 with TRBJ1-5, with 8 bases matching TRBD1. There are 14 residues in the CDR3. Trimming cost V 6 bases and J 7 bases; bases outside gene matches: 8. Germline loops: CDR1 MNHEY, CDR2 SVGAGI. The CDR3 loop is CASSPSDRDQPQHF. The DNA of the CDR3 is TGTGCCAGCAGCCCATCGGACAGGGACCAGCCCCAGCATTTT.

The CDR3 coding sequence is TGCGCCAGCAGCTCCGGTAACCCCGAGGAAGCTTTCTTT. This codes for CASSSGNPEEAFF. The rearrangement uses TRBV5-1 and TRBJ1-1, with unresolved D. V was shortened by 3 bases and J by 8 bases, with 14 bases between the two germline ends. CDR1 and CDR2 from the germline V gene are SGHRS and YFSETQ. The CDR3 spans 13 residues.

The gene calls are TRBV19 and TRBJ2-6; a weak D match, TRBD2 (6 bases). The CDR3 is 15 amino acids. Trimming cost V 7 bases and J 1 base, with 11 bases left between them. CDR1 and CDR2 (germline): LNHDA, SQIVND (reference sequence). CDR3 coding DNA: TGTGCCAGTATGGGACTGAGGTCTGGGGCCAACGTCCTGACTTTC. This encodes CASMGLRSGANVLTF.

The genes are TRBV7-9 and TRBJ2-5; 9 bases match TRBD2. Looked up from germline, CDR1 is SEHNR and CDR2 is FQNEAQ (reference sequence). This CDR3 comprises 17 residues. V trimming: 1 base; J trimming: 4 bases; junction bases outside the gene matches: 10. As DNA, the CDR3 is TGTGCCAGCAGCTTAGGGCAACTAGCGGGTCAGAGAGAGACCCAGTACTTC. This encodes CASSLGQLAGQRETQYF.

The chain has TRBV28 and TRBJ2-7, with D possibly TRBD2 on 7 matching bases. Germline lookup yields CDR1 MDHEN and CDR2 SYDVKM. The CDR3 spans 12 residues. Trimming cost V 6 bases and J 7 bases, with 13 bases left between them. Here the CDR3 reads CASRGRGREQYV. The CDR3 DNA follows: TGTGCCAGCAGAGGGAGGGGGAGGGAGCAGTACGTC.

The chain has TRBV19 and TRBJ2-6; TRBD2 is a possible D gene (5 bases). This CDR3 spans 15 amino acids. Germline V gene data show CDR1 as LNHDA and CDR2 as SQIVND (reference sequence). The V end lost 7 bases, the J end lost 0 bases, and 10 bases lay between the germline ends. CDR3 sequence: CASTIGLSGANVLTF. CDR3 DNA sequence: TGTGCCAGTACCATAGGACTCTCTGGGGCCAACGTCCTGACTTTC.

The V gene is TRBV6-6, the J gene TRBJ1-1, with no clear D. The V gene's germline CDR1 is MNHNY and CDR2 SVGAGI (reference sequence). CDR3 size: 15 residues. V dropped 0 bases and J dropped 1 base, with 9 bases sitting between them. The CDR3 DNA follows: TGTGCCAGCAGTTACTCGGGAGAGCCGAACACTGAAGCTTTCTTT. Amino acids: CASSYSGEPNTEAFF.

Worth noting for this clone: Distinct nucleotide sequences in the sample also encode this CDR3. V gene TRBV6-5 combines with J gene TRBJ1-5, with D unresolved. The germline V and J ends were trimmed by 0 bases and 7 bases, with 10 bases remaining between them. This CDR3 comprises 14 residues. The germline gives CDR1 MNHEY, CDR2 SVGAGI. The CDR3 loop reads CASSYSKGEQPQHF. The CDR3 DNA reads as TGTGCCAGCAGTTACTCGAAGGGAGAGCAGCCCCAGCATTTT.